This T cell receptor beta chain appears in the sequencing data of a study of blood T cell repertoires in COVID-19. The protocol was immunoSEQ multiplex PCR, while the TCRdb copy is restricted to in-frame clones and leaves out a portion. The repertoire holds 160,000 or so clones, with around 89% as singletons. Trimming removed 5 bases from V and 10 bases from J, with 12 bases in between. The length of the CDR3 is 13 residues. Germline V gene data show CDR1 as LNHDA and CDR2 as SQIVND (reference sequence). The sequencing input was peripheral blood. The chain uses TRBV19 and TRBJ1-6; the D gene is possibly TRBD1 (5 bases). The receptor was derived from a man aged 55-75 years with acute or convalescent COVID-19. The DNA for the CDR3 is TGTGCCAGTAGTGTGGCAGGGCGCTCACCCCTCCACTTT. Protein: CASSVAGRSPLHF.